This TCR beta chain was recovered during a study of early T cells in non-severe SARS-CoV-2 infection. Across the study: The authors sequenced bulk RNA from unsorted whole blood, leaving chains unpaired.

The study, taken as a whole, reports: Matching results from VDJdb favored anti-spike CD8 responses, leaving private and CD4 specificities undetected.

Attached unique molecular identifiers marked individual cDNA molecules. TCRdb re-called the 5' RACE reads through MiXCR, storing one row per CDR3 protein. Here the sample spans about 110,000 distinct CDR3 sequences, approximately 10% being singletons. The CDR3 contains 14 residues. V was cut by 4 bases and J by 1 base, with 11 bases left in between. Germline CDR1 is MNHEY and CDR2 is SVGEGT. This clonotype was observed a few times. The antigen is not known. The chain has TRBV6-2 or TRBV6-3 and TRBJ2-7; D is unresolved. Sequenced: whole blood. The TCR sequence derives from an adult who was a healthcare worker with PCR-confirmed SARS-CoV-2 infection or an uninfected control (not recorded which). CDR3 protein: CASSLIDMSYEQYF. CDR3 nucleotide sequence: TGTGCCAGCAGTTTGATAGACATGTCCTACGAGCAGTACTTC.